This TCR beta chain was sequenced for a study of cytomegalovirus exposure and HLA in healthy donors. Turning to this clone: Its specificity is unknown.

The PCR contained 60 Vbeta and 13 Jbeta primers. Produced via immunoSEQ multiplex PCR; TCRdb's table is partial and in-frame only. In all, the sample yields around 70,000 clones. This cohort consisted of healthy bone marrow donors. Study-wide results and limits: In a later analysis, a genetic analysis reported fewer productive-TCR N-insertions in an Asian-associated ancestry cluster than the cohort average. Across donors, sequencing depth was assumed by presence/absence analyses to be roughly uniform.

Trimming removed 2 bases at V and 0 bases at J, with 9 bases between. CDR1 is SGHTA, CDR2 FQGNSA, per germline. The CDR3 is made up of 15 amino acids. The sample consisted of PBMCs. This TCR came from a woman aged 35 to 49 in good health and CMV-seropositive. The genes are TRBV7-2 and TRBJ2-3, with a weak D call TRBD1 (5 bases). For the CDR3, the DNA is TGTGCCAGCAGCTTATCCTCAGGGAGCACAGATACGCAGTATTTT. Its protein is CASSLSSGSTDTQYF. Filled out from reference TRBV7-2 and TRBJ2-3, the complete variable domain reads GAGVSQSPSNKVTEKGKDVELRCDPISGHTALYWYRQSLGQGLEFLIYFQGNSAPDKSGLPSDRFSAERTGGSVSTLTIQRTQQEDSAVYLCASSLSSGSTDTQYFGPGTRLTVL.